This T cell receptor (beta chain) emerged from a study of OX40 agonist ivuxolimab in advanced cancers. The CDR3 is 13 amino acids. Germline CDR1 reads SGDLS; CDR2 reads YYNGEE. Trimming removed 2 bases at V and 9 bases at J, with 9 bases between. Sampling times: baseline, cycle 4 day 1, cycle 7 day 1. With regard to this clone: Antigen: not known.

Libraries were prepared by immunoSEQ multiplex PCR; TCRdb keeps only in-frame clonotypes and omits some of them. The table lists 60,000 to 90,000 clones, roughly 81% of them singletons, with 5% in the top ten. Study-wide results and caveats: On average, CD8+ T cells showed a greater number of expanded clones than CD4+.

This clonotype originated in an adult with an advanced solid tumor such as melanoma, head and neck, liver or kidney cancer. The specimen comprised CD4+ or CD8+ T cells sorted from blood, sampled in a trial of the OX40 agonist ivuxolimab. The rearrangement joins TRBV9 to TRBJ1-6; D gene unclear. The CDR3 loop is CASSVGGSSPLHF. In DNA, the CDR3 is TGTGCCAGCAGCGTCGGCGGGAGTTCACCCCTCCACTTT.